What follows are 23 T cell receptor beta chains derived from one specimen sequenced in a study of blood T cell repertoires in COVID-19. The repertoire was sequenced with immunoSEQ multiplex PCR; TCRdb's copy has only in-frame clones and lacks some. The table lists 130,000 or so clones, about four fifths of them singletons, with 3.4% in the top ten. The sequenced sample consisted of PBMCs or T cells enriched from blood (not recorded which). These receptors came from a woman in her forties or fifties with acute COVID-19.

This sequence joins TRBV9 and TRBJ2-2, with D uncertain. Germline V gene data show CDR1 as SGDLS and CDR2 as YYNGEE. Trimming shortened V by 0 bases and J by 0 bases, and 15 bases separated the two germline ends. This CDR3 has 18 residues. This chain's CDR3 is CASSVVPPEGANTGELFF. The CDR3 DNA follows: TGTGCCAGCAGCGTAGTCCCCCCAGAAGGAGCGAACACCGGGGAGCTGTTTTTT.

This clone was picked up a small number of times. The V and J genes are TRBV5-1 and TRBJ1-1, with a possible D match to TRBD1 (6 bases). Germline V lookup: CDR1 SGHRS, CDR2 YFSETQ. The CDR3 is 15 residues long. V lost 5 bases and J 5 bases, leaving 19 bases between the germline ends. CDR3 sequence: CASRVQGIPGTEAFF. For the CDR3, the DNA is TGCGCCAGCAGAGTTCAGGGGATCCCGGGGACTGAAGCTTTCTTT.

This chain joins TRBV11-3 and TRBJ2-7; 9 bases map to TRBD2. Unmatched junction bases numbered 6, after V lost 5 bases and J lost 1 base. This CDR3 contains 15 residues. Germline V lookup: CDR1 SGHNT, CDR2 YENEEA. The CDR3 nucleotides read TGTGCCAGCAGCATAATAGCGGGGGCTTCCTACGAGCAGTACTTC. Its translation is CASSIIAGASYEQYF.

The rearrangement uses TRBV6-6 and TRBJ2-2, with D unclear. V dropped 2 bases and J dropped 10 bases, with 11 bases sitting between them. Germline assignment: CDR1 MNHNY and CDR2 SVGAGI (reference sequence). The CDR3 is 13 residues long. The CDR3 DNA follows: TGTGCCAGCAGTTACGGAGTGTCCGAGGAGCTGTTTTTT. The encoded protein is CASSYGVSEELFF.

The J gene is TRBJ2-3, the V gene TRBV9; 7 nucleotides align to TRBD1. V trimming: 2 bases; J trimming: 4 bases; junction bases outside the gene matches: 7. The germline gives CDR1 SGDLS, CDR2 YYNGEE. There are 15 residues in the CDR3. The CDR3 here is CASSVTGSYSDTQYF. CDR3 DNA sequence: TGTGCCAGCAGCGTGACAGGGAGTTATTCAGATACGCAGTATTTT.

The CDR3 bases are TGTGCCAGTAGTCGCCTCCGGGCCGGGGACACTGAAGCTTTCTTT. Protein sequence: CASSRLRAGDTEAFF. The rearrangement joins TRBV19 to TRBJ1-1; D remains unclear. CDR3 length equals 15 residues. Trimming shortened V by 5 bases and J by 3 bases, and 16 bases separated the two germline ends. Germline lookup yields CDR1 LNHDA and CDR2 SQIVND (reference sequence).

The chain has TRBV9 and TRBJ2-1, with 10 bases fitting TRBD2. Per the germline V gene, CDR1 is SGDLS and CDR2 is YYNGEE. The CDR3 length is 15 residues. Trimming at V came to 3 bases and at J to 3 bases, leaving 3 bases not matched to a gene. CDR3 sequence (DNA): TGTGCCAGCAGCGATAGCGGGAGGAGCTACAATGAGCAGTTCTTC. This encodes CASSDSGRSYNEQFF.

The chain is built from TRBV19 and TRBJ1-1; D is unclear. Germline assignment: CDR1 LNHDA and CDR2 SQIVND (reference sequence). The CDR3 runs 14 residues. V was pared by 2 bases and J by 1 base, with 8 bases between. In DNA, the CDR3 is TGTGCCAGTAGTATATGGTACAGGAACACTGAAGCTTTCTTT. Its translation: CASSIWYRNTEAFF.

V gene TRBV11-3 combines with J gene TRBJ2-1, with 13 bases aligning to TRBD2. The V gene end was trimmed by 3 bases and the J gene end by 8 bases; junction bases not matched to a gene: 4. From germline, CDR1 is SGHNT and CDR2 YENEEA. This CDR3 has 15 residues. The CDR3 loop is CASSFGLAGAYEQFF. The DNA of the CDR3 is TGTGCCAGCAGCTTCGGACTAGCGGGAGCATATGAGCAGTTCTTC.

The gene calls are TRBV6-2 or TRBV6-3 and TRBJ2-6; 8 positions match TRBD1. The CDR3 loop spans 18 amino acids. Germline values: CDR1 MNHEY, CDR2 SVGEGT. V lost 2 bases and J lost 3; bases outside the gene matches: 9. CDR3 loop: CASSYVRGLIRGANVLTF. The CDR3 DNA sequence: TGTGCCAGCAGTTACGTCAGGGGGCTAATCCGTGGGGCCAACGTCCTGACTTTC.

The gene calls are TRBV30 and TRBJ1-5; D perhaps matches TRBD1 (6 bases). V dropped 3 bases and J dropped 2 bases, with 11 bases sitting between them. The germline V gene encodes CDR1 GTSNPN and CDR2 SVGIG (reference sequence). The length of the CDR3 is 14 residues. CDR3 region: CAWRGPGGNQPQHF. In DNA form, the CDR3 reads TGTGCCTGGAGAGGACCAGGGGGCAATCAGCCCCAGCATTTT. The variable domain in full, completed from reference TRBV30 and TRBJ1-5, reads SQTIHQWPATLVQPVGSPLSLECTVEGTSNPNLYWYRQAAGRGLQLLFYSVGIGQISSEVPQNLSASRPQDRQFILSSKKLLLSDSGFYLCAWRGPGGNQPQHFGDGTRLSIL.

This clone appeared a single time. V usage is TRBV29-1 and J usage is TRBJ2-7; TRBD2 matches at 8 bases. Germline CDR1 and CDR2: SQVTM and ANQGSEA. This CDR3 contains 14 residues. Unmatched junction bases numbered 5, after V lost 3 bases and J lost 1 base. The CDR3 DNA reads TGCAGCGTTGAGCCGGGACTAGGATCCTACGAGCAGTACTTC. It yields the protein CSVEPGLGSYEQYF.

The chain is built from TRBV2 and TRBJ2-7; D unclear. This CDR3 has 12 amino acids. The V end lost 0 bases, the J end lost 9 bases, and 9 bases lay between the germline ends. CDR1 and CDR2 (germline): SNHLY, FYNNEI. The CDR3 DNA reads TGTGCCAGCAGTGAAGCGCTCAGTGGGCAGTACTTC. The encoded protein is CASSEALSGQYF.

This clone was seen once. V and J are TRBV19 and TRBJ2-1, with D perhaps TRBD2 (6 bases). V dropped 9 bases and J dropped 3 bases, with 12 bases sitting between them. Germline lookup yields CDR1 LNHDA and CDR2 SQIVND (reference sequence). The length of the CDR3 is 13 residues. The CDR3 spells CASDPGGYNEQFF. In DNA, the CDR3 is TGTGCCAGCGACCCCGGGGGCTACAATGAGCAGTTCTTC.

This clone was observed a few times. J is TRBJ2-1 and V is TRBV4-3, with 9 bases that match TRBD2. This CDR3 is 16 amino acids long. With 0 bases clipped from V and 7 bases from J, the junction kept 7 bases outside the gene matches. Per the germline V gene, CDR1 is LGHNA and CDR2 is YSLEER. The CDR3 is CASSQESSGGLNEQFF. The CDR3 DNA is TGCGCCAGCAGCCAAGAAAGTAGCGGGGGTTTAAATGAGCAGTTCTTC.

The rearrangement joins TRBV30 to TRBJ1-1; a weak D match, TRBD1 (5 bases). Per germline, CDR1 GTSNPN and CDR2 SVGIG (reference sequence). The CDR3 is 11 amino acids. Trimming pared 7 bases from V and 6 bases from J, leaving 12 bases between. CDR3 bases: TGTGCCTTTAGACAGAGCCCTGAAGCTTTCTTT. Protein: CAFRQSPEAFF. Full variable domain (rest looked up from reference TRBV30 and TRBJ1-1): SQTIHQWPATLVQPVGSPLSLECTVEGTSNPNLYWYRQAAGRGLQLLFYSVGIGQISSEVPQNLSASRPQDRQFILSSKKLLLSDSGFYLCAFRQSPEAFFGQGTRLTVV.

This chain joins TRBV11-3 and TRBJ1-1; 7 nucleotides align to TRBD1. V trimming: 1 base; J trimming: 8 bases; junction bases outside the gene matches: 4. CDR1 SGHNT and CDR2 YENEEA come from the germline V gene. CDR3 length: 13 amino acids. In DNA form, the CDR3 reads TGTGCCAGCAGCTTAGGGCGGACAGGAGAAGCTTTCTTT. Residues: CASSLGRTGEAFF.

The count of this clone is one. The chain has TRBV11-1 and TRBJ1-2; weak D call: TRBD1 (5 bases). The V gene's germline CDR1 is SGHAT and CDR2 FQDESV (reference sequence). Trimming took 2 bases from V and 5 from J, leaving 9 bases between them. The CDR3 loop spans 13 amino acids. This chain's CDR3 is CASSLTTEYGYTF. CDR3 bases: TGTGCCAGCAGCTTAACGACAGAATATGGCTACACCTTC.

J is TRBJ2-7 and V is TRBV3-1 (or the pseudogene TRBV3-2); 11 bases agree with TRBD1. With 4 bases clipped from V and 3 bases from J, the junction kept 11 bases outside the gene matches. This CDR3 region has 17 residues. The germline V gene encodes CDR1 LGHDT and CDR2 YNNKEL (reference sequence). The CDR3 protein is CASSRRTGGPASYEQYF. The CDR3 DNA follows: TGTGCCAGCAGCCGCAGGACAGGGGGCCCTGCCAGCTACGAGCAGTACTTC.

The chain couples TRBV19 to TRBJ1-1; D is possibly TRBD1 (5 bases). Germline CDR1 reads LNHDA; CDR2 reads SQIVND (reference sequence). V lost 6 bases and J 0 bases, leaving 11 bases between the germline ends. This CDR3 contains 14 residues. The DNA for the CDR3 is TGTGCCAGTAGCCCAGCGGGACTGAACACTGAAGCTTTCTTT. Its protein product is CASSPAGLNTEAFF.

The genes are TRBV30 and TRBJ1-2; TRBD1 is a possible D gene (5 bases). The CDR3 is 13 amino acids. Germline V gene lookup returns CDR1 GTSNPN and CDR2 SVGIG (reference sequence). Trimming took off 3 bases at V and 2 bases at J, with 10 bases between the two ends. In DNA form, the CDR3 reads TGTGCCTGGAGGACGCCAGGGAACTATGGCTACACCTTC. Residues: CAWRTPGNYGYTF. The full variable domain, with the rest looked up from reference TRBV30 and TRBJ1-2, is SQTIHQWPATLVQPVGSPLSLECTVEGTSNPNLYWYRQAAGRGLQLLFYSVGIGQISSEVPQNLSASRPQDRQFILSSKKLLLSDSGFYLCAWRTPGNYGYTFGSGTRLTVV.

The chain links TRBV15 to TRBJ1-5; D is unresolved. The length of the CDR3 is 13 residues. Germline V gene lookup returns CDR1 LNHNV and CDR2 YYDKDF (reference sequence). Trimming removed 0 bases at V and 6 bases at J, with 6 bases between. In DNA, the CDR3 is TGTGCCACCAGCAGAGACCAGCGTCAGCCCCAGCATTTT. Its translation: CATSRDQRQPQHF. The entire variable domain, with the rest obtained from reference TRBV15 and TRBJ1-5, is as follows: DAMVIQNPRYQVTQFGKPVTLSCSQTLNHNVMYWYQQKSSQAPKLLFHYYDKDFNNEADTPDNFQSRRPNTSFCFLDIRSPGLGDTAMYLCATSRDQRQPQHFGDGTRLSIL.

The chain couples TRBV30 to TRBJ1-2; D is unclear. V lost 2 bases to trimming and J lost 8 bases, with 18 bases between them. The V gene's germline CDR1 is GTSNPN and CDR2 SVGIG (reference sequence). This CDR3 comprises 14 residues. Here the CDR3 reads CAWSLGRGGFGYTF. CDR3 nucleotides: TGTGCCTGGAGTTTGGGCCGGGGAGGTTTCGGCTACACCTTC.